The 6 T cell receptor beta chains presented below share a single source sample, sequenced in a study of Ad26.COV2.S vaccination and SARS-CoV-2 variants. As to treatment: roughly 19 received Ad26.COV2.S at low or high dose, single or two shots; about 5 received placebo; per-sample allocation not given. Specimen acquisition occurred on day 63 following the initial vaccine or placebo injection. Generated by immunoSEQ multiplex PCR, the TCRdb table keeps only in-frame clones and is missing some. This table has 350,000 to 450,000 clones, 83% appearing once. The material was peripheral blood, obtained in a trial of Ad26.COV2.S vaccine versus placebo. The receptors derive from a person aged 18-65 years who received the Ad26.COV2.S COVID-19 vaccine or a placebo.

V is TRBV12-5 and J is TRBJ1-1; D remains ambiguous. The CDR3 is 14 residues long. CDR1 is LGHNT, CDR2 FRNRAP, per germline. V gave up 0 bases and J gave up 4 bases, with 9 bases separating them. This CDR3 reads CASGLVGSPTEAFF. The DNA of the CDR3 is TGTGCTAGTGGTTTGGTGGGGAGTCCCACTGAAGCTTTCTTT. Supplemented by reference TRBV12-5 and TRBJ1-1, the full variable domain reads DARVTQTPRHKVTEMGQEVTMRCQPILGHNTVFWYRQTMMQGLELLAYFRNRAPLDDSGMPKDRFSAEMPDATLATLKIQPSEPRDSAVYFCASGLVGSPTEAFFGQGTRLTVV.

The chain recombines TRBV7-3 with TRBJ2-7; no firm D call. Per the germline V gene, CDR1 is SGHTA and CDR2 is FQGTGA. V lost 8 bases and J 0 bases, leaving 11 bases between the germline ends. The CDR3 loop spans 13 amino acids. The chain's CDR3 is CASAKAASYEQYF. The CDR3 DNA reads TGTGCCAGCGCTAAGGCGGCCTCCTACGAGCAGTACTTC.

As for this clone: One junction end disagrees with the germline gene, perhaps due to a read error. The chain uses TRBV3-1 (or the pseudogene TRBV3-2) and TRBJ1-3; D gene uncertain. This CDR3 is 13 amino acids long. Germline values: CDR1 LGHDT, CDR2 YNNKEL (reference sequence). The CDR3 nucleotides are TGTGCCAGCAGCCTCGGGTCCCTCACCTCCCATTCCTTT. It is translated as CASSLGSLTSHSF.

The chain carries TRBV5-6 and TRBJ1-5, with 7 bases matching TRBD1. The germline CDR1 and CDR2 sequences are SGHDT and YYEEEE. V was pared by 0 bases and J by 4 bases, with 4 bases of the junction left unmatched. The CDR3 contains 15 residues. CDR3 protein: CASSLGQGINQPQHF. Here the CDR3 DNA reads TGTGCCAGCAGCTTGGGACAGGGAATAAATCAGCCCCAGCATTTT. The complete variable domain, with remaining parts taken from reference TRBV5-6 and TRBJ1-5, reads DAGVTQSPTHLIKTRGQQVTLRCSPKSGHDTVSWYQQALGQGPQFIFQYYEEEERQRGNFPDRFSGHQFPNYSSELNVNALLLGDSALYLCASSLGQGINQPQHFGDGTRLSIL.

This sequence joins TRBV7-8 and TRBJ1-5, with 7 bases that match TRBD1. V gave up 5 bases and J gave up 6 bases; unmatched junction bases: 7. The CDR3 has 14 residues. Germline assignment: CDR1 SGHVS and CDR2 FQNEAQ. CDR3 coding DNA: TGTGCCAGCAGCCAGGGGGGAGGAGGTCAGCCCCAGCATTTT. Its translation: CASSQGGGGQPQHF.

The chain joins TRBV6-4 to TRBJ1-1, with a tentative D call TRBD1 (5 bases). The CDR3 is made up of 14 amino acids. CDR1 MRHNA and CDR2 SNTAGT come from the germline V gene. Trimming removed 6 bases from V and 0 bases from J, with 11 bases in between. The CDR3 reads CASRRQSMNTEAFF. The CDR3 DNA reads as TGTGCCAGCAGAAGACAGTCCATGAACACTGAAGCTTTCTTT.